Each of the 9 T cell receptor beta chains below was sequenced from the same sample in a study of neurological immune-mediated disorders. The time point: longitudinal time-point 2. TCRdb re-called the 5' RACE reads with MiXCR, one entry per CDR3 protein. The profile covers over 30,000 distinct CDR3 sequences, with roughly an eighth appearing a single time and about 2.5% taken by the ten largest. Sequenced: PBMCs. The receptors derive from a woman between 40 and 55 years old in good health.

This clonotype was observed a few times. The chain couples TRBV16 to TRBJ1-3; 7 positions match TRBD1. Germline V gene sequence: CDR1 KGHSY, CDR2 FQNENV. This CDR3 comprises 16 residues. With 2 bases clipped from V and 0 bases from J, the junction kept 4 bases outside the gene matches. The CDR3 loop is CASSQIQGDSGNTIYF. In DNA form, the CDR3 reads TGTGCCAGCAGCCAAATTCAGGGGGACTCTGGAAACACCATATATTTT.

The sample holds many counts of this clonotype. This rearrangement joins TRBV9 to TRBJ2-7, with D maybe TRBD2 (7 bases). Germline loops: CDR1 SGDLS, CDR2 YYNGEE. V lost 3 bases to trimming and J lost 3 bases, with 19 bases between them. The CDR3 loop spans 16 amino acids. The CDR3, as DNA: TGTGCCAGCAGCGGCGGAGGGGGGGATGGGATCTACGAGCAGTACTTC. Its protein product is CASSGGGGDGIYEQYF.

This clonotype was seen ten or more times. The chain links TRBV5-1 to TRBJ2-7; unclear D gene. V dropped 2 bases and J dropped 1 base, with 16 bases sitting between them. There are 16 residues in the CDR3. Germline CDR1 SGHRS, CDR2 YFSETQ. CDR3 region: CASSFSVTAGSYEQYF. The CDR3 DNA reads TGCGCCAGCAGCTTTTCTGTTACGGCCGGGTCCTACGAGCAGTACTTC.

The V gene is TRBV2, the J gene TRBJ1-4; D may be TRBD1 (5 bases). CDR1 is SNHLY, CDR2 FYNNEI, per germline. Trimming removed 4 bases from V and 5 bases from J, with 14 bases in between. This CDR3 has 15 residues. CDR3 sequence (DNA): TGTGCCAGCAGTGGAACCGGGACGGTGAATGAAAAACTGTTTTTT. Residues: CASSGTGTVNEKLFF.

This clonotype was counted at least ten times. V usage is TRBV5-1 and J usage is TRBJ1-2, with D possibly matching TRBD1 (5 bases). V lost 3 bases and J 3 bases, leaving 9 bases between the germline ends. Germline loops: CDR1 SGHRS, CDR2 YFSETQ. This CDR3 has 13 amino acids. The CDR3 sequence is CASSSDSYYGYTF. CDR3 coding DNA: TGCGCCAGCAGCTCCGACAGCTACTATGGCTACACCTTC. The full variable domain, with the rest looked up from reference TRBV5-1 and TRBJ1-2, is KAGVTQTPRYLIKTRGQQVTLSCSPISGHRSVSWYQQTPGQGLQFLFEYFSETQRNKGNFPGRFSGRQFSNSRSEMNVSTLELGDSALYLCASSSDSYYGYTFGSGTRLTVV.

There are many counts of this clonotype. This sequence joins TRBV5-1 and TRBJ2-1, with 7 bases fitting TRBD1. The germline V gene has CDR1 SGHRS and CDR2 YFSETQ. V dropped 0 bases and J dropped 6; count of bases not matched to a gene: 9. The CDR3 is 16 residues long. CDR3 loop: CASSLEGTALPNEQFF. The CDR3 nucleotides read TGCGCCAGCAGCTTGGAAGGGACAGCTCTCCCCAATGAGCAGTTCTTC.

There are many counts of this clonotype. The V gene is TRBV4-1, the J gene TRBJ2-3; 7 bases match TRBD2. The CDR3 totals 14 residues. The junction had 5 bases not matched to a gene; V was cut back by 1 base and J by 7 bases. Germline V gene data show CDR1 as MGHRA and CDR2 as YSYEKL. The CDR3: CASSQGWGTNTQYF. The DNA for the CDR3 is TGCGCCAGCAGCCAAGGATGGGGGACTAATACGCAGTATTTT.

This clonotype occurred many times. The chain carries TRBV4-1 and TRBJ2-1; 10 nucleotides agree with TRBD2. Germline CDR1 MGHRA, CDR2 YSYEKL. V lost 5 bases and J lost 5; bases outside the gene matches: 12. This CDR3 has 17 amino acids. The CDR3 region has the DNA TGCGCCAGCAGCTCCAGGATCAGCGGGGGGGTAAACAATGAGCAGTTCTTC. It codes for CASSSRISGGVNNEQFF.

The sample holds many counts of this clonotype. This sequence joins TRBV5-1 and TRBJ2-1, with D maybe TRBD2 (7 bases). V was trimmed by 0 bases and J by 2 bases, leaving 9 bases between them. The CDR3 runs to 15 residues. CDR1 is SGHRS and CDR2 is YFSETQ in the germline V gene. This CDR3 is CASSLGGGPYNEQFF. DNA of the CDR3: TGCGCCAGCAGCTTGGGGGGGGGCCCCTACAATGAGCAGTTCTTC.